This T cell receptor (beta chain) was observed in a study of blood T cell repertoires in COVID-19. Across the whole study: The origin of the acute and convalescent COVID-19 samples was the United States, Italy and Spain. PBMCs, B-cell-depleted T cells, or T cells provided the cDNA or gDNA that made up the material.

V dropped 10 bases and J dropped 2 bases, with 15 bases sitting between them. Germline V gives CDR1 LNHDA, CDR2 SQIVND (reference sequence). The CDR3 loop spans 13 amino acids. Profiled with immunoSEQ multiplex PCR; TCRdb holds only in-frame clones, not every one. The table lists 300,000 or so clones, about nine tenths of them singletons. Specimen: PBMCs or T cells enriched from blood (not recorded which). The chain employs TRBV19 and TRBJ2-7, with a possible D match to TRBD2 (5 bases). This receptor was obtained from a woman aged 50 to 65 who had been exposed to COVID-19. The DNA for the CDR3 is TGTGCCACCCCCCAAGCGGTAACCTACGAGCAGTACTTC. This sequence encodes CATPQAVTYEQYF.